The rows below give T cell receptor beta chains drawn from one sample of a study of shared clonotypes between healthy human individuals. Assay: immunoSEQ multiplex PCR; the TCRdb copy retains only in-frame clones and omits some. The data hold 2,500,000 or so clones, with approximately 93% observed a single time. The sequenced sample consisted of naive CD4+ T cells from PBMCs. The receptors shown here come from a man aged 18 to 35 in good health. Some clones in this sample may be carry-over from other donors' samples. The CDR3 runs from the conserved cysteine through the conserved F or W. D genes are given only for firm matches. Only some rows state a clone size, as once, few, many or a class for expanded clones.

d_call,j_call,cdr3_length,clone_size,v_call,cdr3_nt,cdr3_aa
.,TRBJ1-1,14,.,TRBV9,TGTGCCAGCAGCACGGGGGCCTGGGGGTCTGAAGCTTTCTTT,CASSTGAWGSEAFF
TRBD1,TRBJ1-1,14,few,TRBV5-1,TGCGCCAGCAGCTTGGAGGGGGCGAACACTGAAGCTTTCTTT,CASSLEGANTEAFF
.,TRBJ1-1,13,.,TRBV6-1,TGTGCCAGCAGTGGGTATGGGAGCACTGAAGCTTTCTTT,CASSGYGSTEAFF
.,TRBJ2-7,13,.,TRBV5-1,TGCGCCAGCAGTTTTTCGGCTCCCTACGAGCAGTACTTC,CASSFSAPYEQYF
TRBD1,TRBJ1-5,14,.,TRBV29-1,TGCAGCGTTAGGGAGGGGGCGGGCAATCAGCCCCAGCATTTT,CSVREGAGNQPQHF
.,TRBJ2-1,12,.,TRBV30,TGTGCCTGGAGTGTACAAAGCAATGAGCAGTTCTTC,CAWSVQSNEQFF
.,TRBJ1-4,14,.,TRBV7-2,TGTGCCAGCAGCCTAGGAACGGTGGAAGGAAAACTGTTTTTT,CASSLGTVEGKLFF
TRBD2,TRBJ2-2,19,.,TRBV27,TGTGCCAGCAGTGTCCCGGGACTAGCGGGAGACGTATCCCCCGGGGAGCTGTTTTTT,CASSVPGLAGDVSPGELFF
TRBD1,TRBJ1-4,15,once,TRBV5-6,TGTGCCAGCAGCTCCCGAACAGGGGGTGGTGAAAAACTGTTTTTT,CASSSRTGGGEKLFF
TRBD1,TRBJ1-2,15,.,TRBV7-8,TGTGCCAGCAGATCCCACCGGGACAGGGGGAATGGCTACACCTTC,CASRSHRDRGNGYTF
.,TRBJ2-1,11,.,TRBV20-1,TGCAGTGCTAGAGATAGGCTTCAGATGTTCTTC,CSARDRLQMFF
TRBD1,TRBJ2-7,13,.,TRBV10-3,TGTGCCACCCTTCCCACAGGGGGCTACGAGCAGTACTTC,CATLPTGGYEQYF
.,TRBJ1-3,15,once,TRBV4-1,TGCGCCAGCAGCCAAGACCGGGGGACTGGAAACACCATATATTTT,CASSQDRGTGNTIYF
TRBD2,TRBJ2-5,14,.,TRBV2,TGTGCCAGCAGTAGGGGACTAGCGATTGAGACCCAGTACTTC,CASSRGLAIETQYF
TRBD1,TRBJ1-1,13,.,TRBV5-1,TGCGCCAGCAGCCTAACAGGGGTCACTGAAGCTTTCTTT,CASSLTGVTEAFF
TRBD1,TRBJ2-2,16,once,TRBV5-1,TGCGCCAGCAGCTTGACGCCGGGACAGGGGAGCGGGGAGCTGTTTTTT,CASSLTPGQGSGELFF
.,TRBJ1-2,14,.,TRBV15,TGTGCCACCAGCCGACCATTGGGGAACTATGGCTACACCTTC,CATSRPLGNYGYTF
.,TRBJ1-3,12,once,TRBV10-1,TGCGCCAGCTCTCCAGGGGGAAACACCATATATTTT,CASSPGGNTIYF
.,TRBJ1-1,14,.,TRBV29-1,TGCAGCGTCTGGGGTCTATTAACGAGCACTGAAGCTTTCTTT,CSVWGLLTSTEAFF
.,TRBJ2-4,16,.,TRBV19,TGTGCCAGTACCCCGACAGAGATAATGGCCAAAAACATTCAGTACTTC,CASTPTEIMAKNIQYF
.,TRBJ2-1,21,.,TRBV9,TGTGCCAGCAGCGTAACCCCCTCTAGCGTCCCCTGGAAGAGGTCCTACAATGAGCAGTTCTTC,CASSVTPSSVPWKRSYNEQFF
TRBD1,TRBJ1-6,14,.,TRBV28,TGTGCCAGCAGGCGAGGACAGGGAAATTCACCCCTCCACTTT,CASRRGQGNSPLHF
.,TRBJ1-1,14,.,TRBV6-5,TGTGCCAGCAGCTACGGACTTATAAACACTGAAGCTTTCTTT,CASSYGLINTEAFF
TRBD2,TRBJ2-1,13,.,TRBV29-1,TGCAGCCTGGCCGGGAGGGCCTCGGGTGAGCAGTTCTTC,CSLAGRASGEQFF
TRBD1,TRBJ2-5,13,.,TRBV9,TGTGCCAGCAGCGTAGGGGACAGGGTGACCCAGTACTTC,CASSVGDRVTQYF
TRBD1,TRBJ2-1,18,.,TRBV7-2,TGTGCCAGCAGCCGAATGGGACAGGGCATTAATTTTTACAATGAGCAGTTCTTC,CASSRMGQGINFYNEQFF
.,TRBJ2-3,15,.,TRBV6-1,TGTGCCAGCAGGCGCCCAGGGATGGGTGGAGATACGCAGTATTTT,CASRRPGMGGDTQYF
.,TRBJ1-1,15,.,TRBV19,TGTGCCAGTAGTATATCATTCCAGCGGAACACTGAAGCTTTCTTT,CASSISFQRNTEAFF
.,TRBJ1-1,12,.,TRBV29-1,TGCAGCGCTGGACAGCAGAACACTGAAGCTTTCTTT,CSAGQQNTEAFF
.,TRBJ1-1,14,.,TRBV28,TGTGCCAGCAGTTTAGGTGGACTTAACCCTGAAGCTTTCTTT,CASSLGGLNPEAFF
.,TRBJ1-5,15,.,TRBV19,TGTGCCAGTAGAAGGGGACTCAACTTCGACCAGCCCCAGCATTTT,CASRRGLNFDQPQHF
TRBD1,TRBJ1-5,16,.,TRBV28,TGTGCCAGCAGTTTACACAGGGGGCCGAGCAATCAGCCCCAGCATTTT,CASSLHRGPSNQPQHF
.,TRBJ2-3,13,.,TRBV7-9,TGTGCCAGCAGTTCAGGGCTGCCCCCTACGCAGTATTTT,CASSSGLPPTQYF
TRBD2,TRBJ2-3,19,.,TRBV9,TGTGCCAGCAGCCTTAGAAGGGGGGCTAGCGGGAGTGGGACAGATACGCAGTATTTT,CASSLRRGASGSGTDTQYF
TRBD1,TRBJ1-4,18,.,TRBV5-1,TGCGCCAGCAGGGTCGGGGACAGCCACGGTGCAACTAATGAAAAACTGTTTTTT,CASRVGDSHGATNEKLFF
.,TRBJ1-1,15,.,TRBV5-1,TGCGCCAGCAGCTTGGTCCCGGGGGCGCGAACTGAAGCTTTCTTT,CASSLVPGARTEAFF
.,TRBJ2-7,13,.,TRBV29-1,TGCAGCGTTGAAGTCGGCAGCACCTACGAGCAGTACTTC,CSVEVGSTYEQYF
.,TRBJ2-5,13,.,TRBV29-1,TGCAGCGTTGATTCCATGCCAGGAGAGACCCAGTACTTC,CSVDSMPGETQYF
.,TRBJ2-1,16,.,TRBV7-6,TGTGCCAGCAGCTTAGGGGCATCCGCATCCTACAATGAGCAGTTCTTC,CASSLGASASYNEQFF
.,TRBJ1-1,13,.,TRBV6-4,TGTGCCAGCAGTCTACAGGTGAACACTGAAGCTTTCTTT,CASSLQVNTEAFF
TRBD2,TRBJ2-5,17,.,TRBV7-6,TGTGCCAGCAGCTTAGGGCTAGCGGGAGGGCTGCAAGAGACCCAGTACTTC,CASSLGLAGGLQETQYF
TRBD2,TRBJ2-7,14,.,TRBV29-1,TGCAGCGTTGCCAGGACTAGCGGATCCTACGAGCAGTACTTC,CSVARTSGSYEQYF
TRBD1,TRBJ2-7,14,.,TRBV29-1,TGCAGCGTTGAATACGGGACAGGGGGGTACGAGCAGTACTTC,CSVEYGTGGYEQYF
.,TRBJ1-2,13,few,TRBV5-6,TGTGCCAGCAGCCTAAGTAGGGGAGGCGGCTACACCTTC,CASSLSRGGGYTF
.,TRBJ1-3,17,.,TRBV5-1,TGCGCCAGCAGCTTGGCGGGACGTCTAGCTGGGGGAAACACCATATATTTT,CASSLAGRLAGGNTIYF
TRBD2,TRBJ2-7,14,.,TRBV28,TGTGCCAGCAGTTCGGGGGGGGCCCTGCGAGAGCAGTACTTC,CASSSGGALREQYF
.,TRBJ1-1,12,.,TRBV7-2,TGTGCCAGCAGCTGGGTGGGGTCTCAAGCTTTCTTT,CASSWVGSQAFF
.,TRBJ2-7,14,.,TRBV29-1,TGCAGCGTGGGATATCCTGGAAACACCTACGAGCAGTACTTC,CSVGYPGNTYEQYF
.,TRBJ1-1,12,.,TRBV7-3,TGTGCCAGCAGCTCCAGTTCCACTGAAGCTTTCTTT,CASSSSSTEAFF
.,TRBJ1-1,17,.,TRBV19,TGTGCCAGTAAAACACAAGAGGGGGGCAGAATGAACACTGAAGCTTTCTTT,CASKTQEGGRMNTEAFF
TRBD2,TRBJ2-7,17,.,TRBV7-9,TGTGCCAGCAGCTCCCGGTCGACTAGCGACCCGAGGTACGAGCAGTACTTC,CASSSRSTSDPRYEQYF